A single sample gave rise to the 18 T cell receptor beta chains below, sequenced in a study of graft-versus-host responses after intestinal transplantation. The starting material, graft tissue, was processed to release intraepithelial and lamina propria lymphocytes. Some clones are missing from TCRdb's copy, which holds only in-frame ones; the method was immunoSEQ multiplex PCR. This repertoire shows over 7,500 clones, approximately 77% found once; its top ten account for about 19%. This specimen was ileum tissue, taken 450 to 480 days after intestinal transplantation. These receptors originate from a human patient who received an intestinal transplant, so some T cells may come from the graft donor.

The chain is built from TRBV7-2 and TRBJ2-2; TRBD1 might be the D (5 bases). The germline V gene encodes CDR1 SGHTA and CDR2 FQGNSA. Deletions cut 5 bases from V and 4 bases from J, with 20 bases between. The CDR3 sequence is 17 residues long. DNA of the CDR3: TGTGCCAGCAGCCCCTCCGCCCCGTTTGGGGCCACCGGGGAGCTGTTTTTT. It is translated as CASSPSAPFGATGELFF. Variable domain in full (rest from reference TRBV7-2 and TRBJ2-2): GAGVSQSPSNKVTEKGKDVELRCDPISGHTALYWYRQSLGQGLEFLIYFQGNSAPDKSGLPSDRFSAERTGGSVSTLTIQRTQQEDSAVYLCASSPSAPFGATGELFFGEGSRLTVL.

The chain has TRBV28 and TRBJ2-2; D is perhaps TRBD1 (6 bases). The germline V gene has CDR1 MDHEN and CDR2 SYDVKM. V lost 4 bases to trimming and J lost 5 bases, with 14 bases between them. CDR3 length: 15 residues. Written as DNA, the CDR3 is TGTGCCAGCAGTTCCGGGACACAACTTACCGGGGAGCTGTTTTTT. This gives the protein CASSSGTQLTGELFF.

The rearrangement joins TRBV29-1 to TRBJ1-1; 8 positions match TRBD1. Unmatched junction bases numbered 4, after V lost 5 bases and J lost 5 bases. This CDR3 contains 12 residues. CDR1 is SQVTM and CDR2 is ANQGSEA in the germline V gene. DNA for the CDR3: TGCAGCGTTCAGGACAGGGAAACTGAAGCTTTCTTT. Amino acid sequence: CSVQDRETEAFF.

The V gene is TRBV11-2, the J gene TRBJ2-7, with TRBD1 matching over 9 bases. Germline lookup yields CDR1 SGHAT and CDR2 FQNNGV. Germline trimming cut 1 base from V and 5 bases from J; bases unmatched to any gene: 9. The CDR3 loop spans 16 amino acids. The CDR3, as DNA: TGTGCCAGCAGCTTAGTATTTTGGACAGGGGACCACGAGCAGTACTTC. It translates to CASSLVFWTGDHEQYF.

This clone was counted only a few times. The chain employs TRBV4-1 and TRBJ2-5; 9 bases are shared with TRBD1. J was trimmed by 5 bases and V by 0 bases; bases with no gene match: 7. Germline loops: CDR1 MGHRA, CDR2 YSYEKL. The CDR3 has 16 residues. In DNA, the CDR3 is TGCGCCAGCAGCCAAGAACCGGGACAGGGTGCGGAGACCCAGTACTTC. Residues: CASSQEPGQGAETQYF.

This clone qualifies as large. The chain carries TRBV15 and TRBJ1-3; D gene unclear. The V gene lost 3 bases and the J gene lost 4 bases, with 13 bases spanning the gap. The CDR3 is made up of 15 amino acids. CDR1 and CDR2 (germline): LNHNV, YYDKDF (reference sequence). CDR3 sequence reads: CATSSSHGEGNTIYF. CDR3 bases: TGTGCCACCAGCAGCAGCCACGGGGAGGGAAACACCATATATTTT.

J is TRBJ2-5 and V is TRBV6-1, with 12 bases that match TRBD2. Trimming removed 2 bases from V and 2 bases from J; junction bases left unmatched: 0. The germline CDR1 and CDR2 sequences are MNHNS and SASEGT. The CDR3 is 15 amino acids. The CDR3 is CASSELAGGQETQYF. The CDR3 nucleotides read TGTGCCAGCAGTGAACTAGCGGGGGGGCAAGAGACCCAGTACTTC.

This clone was picked up one time. In DNA, the CDR3 is TGTGCCAGCAGCCATCGTGGGACAGGGATCCCAGATACGCAGTATTTT. Encoded protein: CASSHRGTGIPDTQYF. The gene calls are TRBV4-2 and TRBJ2-3; 9 nucleotides line up with TRBD1. After removal of 3 bases from V and 4 bases from J, the junction contained 8 bases not matched to a gene. Germline V gene sequence: CDR1 LGHNA, CDR2 YNFKEQ. The CDR3 runs to 16 residues.

Notes on this clone: Other nucleotide sequences in the sample specify the same CDR3. The chain carries TRBV7-9 and TRBJ1-5; no definite D call. The CDR3 sequence is 13 residues long. V was pared by 5 bases and J by 1 base, with 6 bases between. The V gene's germline CDR1 is SEHNR and CDR2 FQNEAQ (reference sequence). The CDR3 spells CASSPHSNQPQHF. CDR3 sequence (DNA): TGTGCCAGCAGCCCCCACAGCAATCAGCCCCAGCATTTT. Combining the CDR3 with reference TRBV7-9 and TRBJ1-5 gives the whole variable domain DTGVSQNPRHKITKRGQNVTFRCDPISEHNRLYWYRQTLGQGPEFLTYFQNEAQLEKSRLLSDRFSAERPKGSFSTLEIQRTEQGDSAMYLCASSPHSNQPQHFGDGTRLSIL.

This chain uses TRBV9 with TRBJ2-7, with TRBD2 as a possible D gene (5 bases). The CDR3 runs to 14 residues. Germline lookup yields CDR1 SGDLS and CDR2 YYNGEE. V lost 3 bases and J lost 0, with 10 bases in between. Here the CDR3 DNA reads TGTGCCAGCAGCGAGCGGTCGTACTCCTACGAGCAGTACTTC. As protein: CASSERSYSYEQYF.

This chain joins TRBV19 and TRBJ2-1; maybe TRBD2 (7 bases). The germline CDR1 and CDR2 sequences are LNHDA and SQIVND (reference sequence). V was clipped by 8 bases and J by 2 bases, with 13 bases between them. This CDR3 is built from 14 residues. This CDR3 is CASRGAHTYNEQFF. The CDR3, as DNA: TGTGCCAGTCGGGGGGCGCACACCTACAATGAGCAGTTCTTC. Full variable domain (missing parts from reference TRBV19 and TRBJ2-1): DGGITQSPKYLFRKEGQNVTLSCEQNLNHDAMYWYRQDPGQGLRLIYYSQIVNDFQKGDIAEGYSVSREKKESFPLTVTSAQKNPTAFYLCASRGAHTYNEQFFGPGTRLTVL.

The rearrangement joins TRBV2 to TRBJ1-1; possibly TRBD1 for D (6 bases). The V end was cut by 6 bases, the J end by 4 bases, with 6 bases between. The germline CDR1 and CDR2 sequences are SNHLY and FYNNEI. CDR3 length: 11 amino acids. This CDR3 is CASRGATEAFF. CDR3 DNA: TGTGCCAGCAGGGGGGCCACTGAAGCTTTCTTT.

The sample holds a few counts of this clone. The chain has TRBV6-6 and TRBJ2-3; TRBD1 matches at 10 bases. The CDR3 length is 16 residues. Per germline, CDR1 MNHNY and CDR2 SVGAGI (reference sequence). V lost 2 bases, J lost 5 bases, and 7 bases stayed unmatched. The CDR3 loop is CASSYHRDRGVDTQYF. Here the CDR3 DNA reads TGTGCCAGCAGTTACCACCGGGACAGGGGAGTAGATACGCAGTATTTT.

The chain couples TRBV27 to TRBJ2-1, with 12 nucleotides matching TRBD2. The CDR3 totals 15 residues. Unmatched junction bases numbered 3, after V lost 5 bases and J lost 4 bases. CDR1 and CDR2 (germline): MNHEY, SMNVEV (reference sequence). The CDR3 spells CASSPSGGAYNEQFF. CDR3 bases: TGTGCCAGCAGTCCTAGCGGGGGGGCTTACAATGAGCAGTTCTTC.

This clone is classed as large. The rearrangement joins TRBV6-4 to TRBJ2-3; D possibly corresponds to TRBD1 (5 bases). The CDR3 is made up of 13 amino acids. The germline V gene encodes CDR1 MRHNA and CDR2 SNTAGT. The V and J ends lost 3 bases and 2 bases respectively, with 6 bases between them. CDR3 sequence: CASSEGDTDTQYF. CDR3 DNA: TGTGCCAGCAGTGAAGGGGACACAGATACGCAGTATTTT.

The chain couples TRBV5-1 to TRBJ1-1, with D hard to call. CDR1 is SGHRS and CDR2 is YFSETQ in the germline V gene. The CDR3 has 12 amino acids. Trimming shortened V by 1 base and J by 4 bases, and 5 bases separated the two germline ends. CDR3: CASSLFGTEAFF. In DNA, the CDR3 is TGCGCCAGCAGCTTGTTCGGCACTGAAGCTTTCTTT.

V and J are TRBV5-8 and TRBJ1-2, with D hard to call. V lost 2 bases to trimming and J lost 0 bases, with 14 bases between them. CDR1 and CDR2 (germline): SGHTS, YDEGEE. The CDR3 spans 16 residues. The CDR3 here is CASSFDLTASNYGYTF. The CDR3 nucleotides read TGTGCCAGCAGCTTCGATTTAACAGCTTCTAACTATGGCTACACCTTC. The variable domain in full, completed from reference TRBV5-8 and TRBJ1-2, reads EAGVTQSPTHLIKTRGQQATLRCSPISGHTSVYWYQQALGLGLQFLLWYDEGEERNRGNFPPRFSGRQFPNYSSELNVNALELEDSALYLCASSFDLTASNYGYTFGSGTRLTVV.

V and J are TRBV29-1 and TRBJ2-1, with 15 bases aligning to TRBD2. In germline, CDR1 is SQVTM, CDR2 ANQGSEA. The CDR3 totals 17 residues. The ends lost 4 bases at V and 7 bases at J; junction bases unmatched: 11. CDR3 in DNA: TGCAGCGTTGCCGCCCGGACTAGCGGGGGGGCCGGGAATGAGCAGTTCTTC. It yields the protein CSVAARTSGGAGNEQFF.